The T cell receptor beta chain described here comes from a study of identifying expanded T cells in peripheral blood. Study-level findings and limits: Clone count variance between roughly 2-week samples rose with total template count. Technical replicates showed about 1.1 changed clones; roughly two weeks about 16; four weeks 19.

No infections or other immune events were documented during collection. Concerning this clone: Its antigen is as yet unknown.

Produced via immunoSEQ multiplex PCR; TCRdb's table is partial and in-frame only. Seen here are tens of thousands of clones, approximately 90% observed once, and the top ten hold roughly 4%. Germline CDR1 reads SGHRS; CDR2 reads YFSETQ. This CDR3 has 14 amino acids. Trimming cost V 4 bases and J 0 bases, with 10 bases left between them. The sequencing sample was made of blood. This receptor was identified in a person between 18 and 75 years old in good health. The chain couples TRBV5-1 to TRBJ1-1; tentative D call: TRBD1 (5 bases). CDR3 sequence (DNA): TGCGCCAGCAGCGCCGGGACGGTGAACACTGAAGCTTTCTTT. It is translated as CASSAGTVNTEAFF.